A single T cell receptor (beta chain) is shown here with its context. The antigen remains undetermined. This sample was taken from a study of shared clonotypes between healthy human individuals. Points from the study as a whole: Larger richness was generally estimated for naive than memory subsets.

Repertoires were generated with immunoSEQ multiplex PCR, while TCRdb's copy carries only in-frame clones and drops some. The sample lists more than 600,000 clones, about 91% occurring once. Terminally differentiated effector memory CD45RA+ cells were excluded by CCR7 positive selection of CD45RO-negative cells. Each of the donors was a healthy adult who was HIV-negative and had not had a recent acute infection or vaccination. Per the germline V gene, CDR1 is SGHAT and CDR2 is FQNNGV. The CDR3 totals 17 residues. J lost 10 bases, V lost 5 bases, and 17 bases had no gene match. Sequencing used naive CD8+ T cells sorted from blood. This TCR derives from a man in his thirties or forties in good health. The chain is built from TRBV11-2 and TRBJ2-1; TRBD2 agrees at 10 bases. CDR3 loop: CASSTYPPSGSIPEQFF. As DNA, the CDR3 is TGTGCCAGCAGCACCTATCCCCCTAGCGGGAGTATCCCCGAGCAGTTCTTC.